This TCR beta chain originates from a study of blood T cell repertoires in COVID-19. The CDR3 has 14 residues. The germline V gene has CDR1 MNHEY and CDR2 SMNVEV (reference sequence). The V end lost 9 bases, the J end lost 4 bases, and 18 bases lay between the germline ends. Data came from immunoSEQ multiplex PCR; TCRdb stores just in-frame clones and leaves some out. This table holds about 220,000 clones, around 82% found once. Specimen: peripheral blood. This clonotype was obtained from a human donor in a cohort sampled during active COVID-19. The chain links TRBV27 to TRBJ2-5; D might be TRBD1 (5 bases). As DNA, the CDR3 is TGTGCCAGGGGGCAACTAATGTCTGGAGAGACCCAGTACTTC. Protein sequence: CARGQLMSGETQYF.